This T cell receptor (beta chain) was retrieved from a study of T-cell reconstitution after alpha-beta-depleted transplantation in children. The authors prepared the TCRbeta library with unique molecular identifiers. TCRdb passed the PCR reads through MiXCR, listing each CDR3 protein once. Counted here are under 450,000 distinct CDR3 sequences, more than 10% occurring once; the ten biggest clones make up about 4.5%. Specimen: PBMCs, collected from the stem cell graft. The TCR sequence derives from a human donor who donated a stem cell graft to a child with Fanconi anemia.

The CDR3 is CASSLNRDRAETQYF. In DNA, the CDR3 is TGTGCCAGCAGCTTAAACCGGGACAGGGCTGAGACCCAGTACTTC. This rearrangement joins TRBV7-9 to TRBJ2-5; 9 bases are a match to TRBD1. V dropped 2 bases and J dropped 5; count of bases not matched to a gene: 6. Germline V CDR1 and CDR2: SEHNR, FQNEAQ (reference sequence). The CDR3 runs to 15 residues. The full variable domain, its missing parts supplied by reference TRBV7-9 and TRBJ2-5, is DTGVSQNPRHKITKRGQNVTFRCDPISEHNRLYWYRQTLGQGPEFLTYFQNEAQLEKSRLLSDRFSAERPKGSFSTLEIQRTEQGDSAMYLCASSLNRDRAETQYFGPGTRLLVL.